These T cell receptor beta chains were read from a single sample in a study of identical twins. TCRdb re-called the 5' RACE reads through MiXCR, storing one row per CDR3 protein. In the table there are 150,000 or so distinct CDR3 sequences, approximately 4% of which are singletons. The sequencing sample was made of memory T cells sorted from blood. The receptors were gathered from a man aged 18 to 30 in good health. Each CDR3 is given with its conserved first and last residue. The order of the fields is clone size, D gene, J gene, V gene, CDR3 DNA, CDR3 protein. The D gene is left open where the match is weak. Clone size is not always given. Where it is, it says once, few, many or a class for expanded clones.

abundance: many
d_gene: .
j_gene: TRBJ1-2
v_gene: TRBV5-1
CDR3nt: TGCGCCAGCAGCTCACAGGGCCGGGGCTACACCTTC
CDR3aa: CASSSQGRGYTF

abundance: many
d_gene: .
j_gene: TRBJ2-4
v_gene: TRBV12-3/TRBV12-4
CDR3nt: TGTGCCAGCAGTTTACTAGCCAAAAACATTCAGTACTTC
CDR3aa: CASSLLAKNIQYF

abundance: many
d_gene: .
j_gene: TRBJ2-7
v_gene: TRBV29-1
CDR3nt: TGCAGCGTTGAAGATTCGACAGTGCACTTC
CDR3aa: CSVEDSTVHF

abundance: .
d_gene: .
j_gene: TRBJ2-7
v_gene: TRBV6-6
CDR3nt: TGTGCCAGCGGGGGCAGCTACGAGCAGTACTTC
CDR3aa: CASGGSYEQYF

abundance: many
d_gene: .
j_gene: TRBJ2-1
v_gene: TRBV7-2
CDR3nt: TGTGCCAGCAGCTTAGTTCGTAGCAATGAGCAGTTCTTC
CDR3aa: CASSLVRSNEQFF

abundance: many
d_gene: .
j_gene: TRBJ2-5
v_gene: TRBV3-1
CDR3nt: TGTGCCAGCAGCCCCCGGCCTTCGGCGGAGACCCAGTACTTC
CDR3aa: CASSPRPSAETQYF

abundance: many
d_gene: TRBD1
j_gene: TRBJ2-5
v_gene: TRBV24-1
CDR3nt: TGTGCCACCAGTGATCCTCTTAAAGGACAGGGAGGAGAGACCCAGTACTTC
CDR3aa: CATSDPLKGQGGETQYF

abundance: many
d_gene: .
j_gene: TRBJ1-4
v_gene: TRBV5-1
CDR3nt: TGCGCCAGCAGCTACGGACAGTTGAGGACTGAAAAACTGTTTTTT
CDR3aa: CASSYGQLRTEKLFF

abundance: many
d_gene: TRBD2
j_gene: TRBJ2-3
v_gene: TRBV7-3
CDR3nt: TGTGCCAGCAGCTTAACGGGGACTAGCGCAGATACGCAGTATTTT
CDR3aa: CASSLTGTSADTQYF

abundance: many
d_gene: .
j_gene: TRBJ2-5
v_gene: TRBV11-3
CDR3nt: TGTGCCAGCAGCCAGGGTGAGGTGGAGACCCAGTACTTC
CDR3aa: CASSQGEVETQYF

abundance: few
d_gene: TRBD2
j_gene: TRBJ2-4
v_gene: TRBV20-1
CDR3nt: TGCAGTGCTAGAGACCTAGCGGGAGGGCACATTCAGTACTTC
CDR3aa: CSARDLAGGHIQYF

abundance: many
d_gene: .
j_gene: TRBJ1-5
v_gene: TRBV6-2/TRBV6-3
CDR3nt: TGTGCCAGCAGTTACCAGGGGAGTAGCAATCAGCCCCAGCATTTT
CDR3aa: CASSYQGSSNQPQHF

abundance: many
d_gene: .
j_gene: TRBJ2-5
v_gene: TRBV28
CDR3nt: TGTGCCAGCAGTTTATTTGGGCAGGGAGGGACCCAGTACTTC
CDR3aa: CASSLFGQGGTQYF

abundance: many
d_gene: .
j_gene: TRBJ1-3
v_gene: TRBV5-1
CDR3nt: TGCGCCAGCAGCTGGGACGGGAGCTCTGGAAACACCATATATTTT
CDR3aa: CASSWDGSSGNTIYF

abundance: .
d_gene: .
j_gene: TRBJ2-5
v_gene: TRBV7-8
CDR3nt: TGTGCGAGCAGCAACTCGGAGACCCAGTACTTC
CDR3aa: CASSNSETQYF

abundance: many
d_gene: TRBD2
j_gene: TRBJ2-5
v_gene: TRBV29-1
CDR3nt: TGCAGCGTTGAAGAGCTAGCGGGAGACAAGACCCAGTACTTC
CDR3aa: CSVEELAGDKTQYF

abundance: many
d_gene: .
j_gene: TRBJ2-1
v_gene: TRBV24-1
CDR3nt: TGTGCCACCAGTGATTTGTCCTCCTACAATGAGCAGTTCTTC
CDR3aa: CATSDLSSYNEQFF

abundance: many
d_gene: .
j_gene: TRBJ2-5
v_gene: TRBV6-1
CDR3nt: TGTGCCAGCAGGAGGGGTGGCGGTGAGACCCAGTACTTC
CDR3aa: CASRRGGGETQYF